Sequencing of this T cell receptor beta chain was carried out in a study of HIV-infected children after antiretroviral therapy interruption. Study as a whole: Samples from the continuous-treatment group were taken at weeks 0, 48 and 150.

The TCR library was built from RNA with a 3' RACE protocol and unique molecular identifiers. TCRdb analysed the 3' RACE reads with MiXCR anew, one entry per CDR3 protein. In the table there are about 50,000 distinct CDR3 sequences, about 4.3% of which are singletons. This clonotype came up many times. Treatment defined: PENTA 11 planned treatment interruption arm or continuous ART arm. Cryopreserved PBMC samples required at least 5 million viable cells. Naive CD4+ CD45RA+ CD45RO- T cells were sorted from thawed PBMCs. The CDR3 has 16 amino acids. Unmatched junction bases numbered 11, after V lost 5 bases and J lost 5 bases. The V gene's germline CDR1 is SGHTA and CDR2 FQGTGA.

The sequences come from CD45RA+ CD4+ T cells from PBMCs, pooled from several time points, collected from a donor given antiretroviral therapy, either interrupted or continuous. The subset is: naive CD4+ CD45RA+ CD45RO- T cells. This chain connects TRBV7-3 to TRBJ2-1; 8 bases align to TRBD1. This sequence originates from a pool of human donors with HIV. The CDR3 nucleotides read TGTGCCAGCAGCCCACAACCCGGGACAGGAAACAATGAGCAGTTCTTC. Residues: CASSPQPGTGNNEQFF.